Listed below are T cell receptor beta chains from one sample, sequenced in a study of blood T cell repertoires in COVID-19. Profiling relied on immunoSEQ multiplex PCR, and the TCRdb table lists in-frame clones only, not all of them. The table includes 300,000 to 350,000 clones, about nine tenths detected once. The specimen sequenced was peripheral blood. The receptor set was obtained from a woman in her seventies with COVID-19, enrolled during active disease. Each CDR3 is given with its conserved first and last residue. Fields, in order: clone size, V gene, J gene, D gene, CDR3 protein, CDR3 DNA. The D gene is left open where the match is weak. Clone size is not always given. Where it is, it says once, few, many or a class for expanded clones.

clone size: NA; V gene: TRBV5-8; J gene: TRBJ2-7; D gene: TRBD1; CDR3 protein: CASSSLWWDRVYEQYF; CDR3 DNA: TGTGCCAGCAGTTCGTTGTGGTGGGACAGGGTCTACGAGCAGTACTTC
clone size: few; V gene: TRBV5-1; J gene: TRBJ1-2; D gene: NA; CDR3 protein: CASSPGTGLPYGYTF; CDR3 DNA: TGCGCCAGCAGCCCGGGGACGGGACTCCCCTATGGCTACACCTTC
clone size: few; V gene: TRBV24-1; J gene: TRBJ2-5; D gene: NA; CDR3 protein: CATSAGEPQETQYF; CDR3 DNA: TGTGCCACCAGTGCAGGGGAACCACAAGAGACCCAGTACTTC
clone size: NA; V gene: TRBV7-9; J gene: TRBJ1-1; D gene: TRBD1; CDR3 protein: CASFRTGNTEAFF; CDR3 DNA: TGTGCCAGCTTCAGGACAGGGAACACTGAAGCTTTCTTT
clone size: NA; V gene: TRBV7-2; J gene: TRBJ2-7; D gene: TRBD1; CDR3 protein: CASRSGPSQGNEQYF; CDR3 DNA: TGTGCCAGCAGGTCGGGCCCCTCACAGGGGAACGAGCAGTACTTC
clone size: NA; V gene: TRBV30; J gene: TRBJ2-1; D gene: NA; CDR3 protein: CAWGAGGAYNEQFF; CDR3 DNA: TGTGCCTGGGGAGCCGGGGGAGCCTACAATGAGCAGTTCTTC
clone size: NA; V gene: TRBV7-8; J gene: TRBJ1-4; D gene: TRBD1; CDR3 protein: CASSFPPGGSNNEKLFF; CDR3 DNA: TGTGCCAGCAGCTTTCCTCCAGGGGGGTCGAATAATGAAAAACTGTTTTTT
clone size: NA; V gene: TRBV11-1; J gene: TRBJ2-7; D gene: NA; CDR3 protein: CASSLVCPQGSYEQYF; CDR3 DNA: TGTGCCAGCAGCTTAGTGTGCCCACAGGGCTCCTACGAGCAGTACTTC
clone size: NA; V gene: TRBV2; J gene: TRBJ1-2; D gene: NA; CDR3 protein: CASKITGMGYGYTF; CDR3 DNA: TGTGCCAGCAAGATTACAGGGATGGGCTATGGCTACACCTTC
clone size: NA; V gene: TRBV7-2; J gene: TRBJ1-5; D gene: TRBD1; CDR3 protein: CASSLVTQGKQHF; CDR3 DNA: TGTGCCAGCAGCTTAGTGACACAGGGGAAACAGCATTTT
clone size: NA; V gene: TRBV3-1/TRBV3-2; J gene: TRBJ2-2; D gene: NA; CDR3 protein: CASSQGFGSFLTGELFF; CDR3 DNA: TGTGCCAGCAGCCAAGGGTTCGGTAGCTTTCTCACCGGGGAGCTGTTTTTT
clone size: NA; V gene: TRBV19; J gene: TRBJ2-3; D gene: TRBD1; CDR3 protein: CASRPEDRGRAQYF; CDR3 DNA: TGTGCCAGTAGGCCAGAAGACAGGGGAAGGGCGCAGTATTTT
clone size: NA; V gene: TRBV28; J gene: TRBJ1-1; D gene: NA; CDR3 protein: CASSLIQGSGGTEAFF; CDR3 DNA: TGTGCCAGCAGCCTAATACAGGGTTCGGGGGGGACTGAAGCTTTCTTT
clone size: NA; V gene: TRBV19; J gene: TRBJ2-5; D gene: TRBD2; CDR3 protein: CASSPRLAGAQEETQYF; CDR3 DNA: TGTGCCAGTAGTCCTAGACTAGCGGGGGCCCAAGAAGAGACCCAGTACTTC
clone size: NA; V gene: TRBV19; J gene: TRBJ1-2; D gene: NA; CDR3 protein: CASSYPTGNYGYTF; CDR3 DNA: TGTGCCAGTAGTTACCCCACAGGGAACTATGGCTACACCTTC
clone size: NA; V gene: TRBV5-1; J gene: TRBJ2-3; D gene: TRBD2; CDR3 protein: CASSIGLAGVTDTQYF; CDR3 DNA: TGCGCCAGCAGCATTGGACTAGCGGGGGTCACAGATACGCAGTATTTT
clone size: NA; V gene: TRBV5-6; J gene: TRBJ2-1; D gene: NA; CDR3 protein: CASSLKGLQSEQFF; CDR3 DNA: TGTGCCAGCAGCTTGAAGGGGCTACAATCTGAGCAGTTCTTC
clone size: NA; V gene: TRBV6-5; J gene: TRBJ1-6; D gene: NA; CDR3 protein: CASKAGLNSPLHF; CDR3 DNA: TGTGCCAGCAAAGCAGGGCTTAATTCACCCCTCCACTTT
clone size: NA; V gene: TRBV18; J gene: TRBJ2-3; D gene: TRBD2; CDR3 protein: CASSPPSGDTDTQYF; CDR3 DNA: TGTGCCAGCTCACCGCCTAGCGGGGACACAGATACGCAGTATTTT
clone size: NA; V gene: TRBV3-1/TRBV3-2; J gene: TRBJ2-2; D gene: TRBD1; CDR3 protein: CASSPRDSDTGELFF; CDR3 DNA: TGTGCCAGCAGCCCCCGGGACAGCGACACCGGGGAGCTGTTTTTT
clone size: NA; V gene: TRBV5-1; J gene: TRBJ1-1; D gene: TRBD1; CDR3 protein: CASSFRQGVQKNTEAFF; CDR3 DNA: TGCGCCAGCAGCTTCAGACAGGGGGTCCAGAAGAACACTGAAGCTTTCTTT
clone size: NA; V gene: TRBV7-8; J gene: TRBJ2-2; D gene: NA; CDR3 protein: CARGSYTGELFF; CDR3 DNA: TGTGCCAGGGGGAGCTACACCGGGGAGCTGTTTTTT
clone size: NA; V gene: TRBV10-2; J gene: TRBJ2-3; D gene: NA; CDR3 protein: CASRSLGTDTQYF; CDR3 DNA: TGCGCCAGCAGGAGCTTGGGCACAGATACGCAGTATTTT
clone size: once; V gene: TRBV6-6; J gene: TRBJ1-1; D gene: TRBD1; CDR3 protein: CASSGTVMNTEAFF; CDR3 DNA: TGTGCCAGCAGTGGGACAGTAATGAACACTGAAGCTTTCTTT